Presented here are 17 T cell receptor beta chains from one specimen sequenced in a study of shared clonotypes between healthy human individuals. Sequenced by immunoSEQ multiplex PCR; TCRdb stores in-frame clones only, minus some. Here the sample spans under 1,100,000 clones, approximately 78% being singletons. The sample was memory CD4+ T cells from PBMCs. The subset here: CD45RA-negative fraction. The source of these receptors is a man younger than 35 in good health. Some clones in this sample may be carry-over from other donors' samples.

This chain joins TRBV9 and TRBJ2-3, with D unclear. This CDR3 has 15 residues. V shed 0 bases and J shed 8 bases, with 16 bases lying between them. Germline V CDR1 and CDR2: SGDLS, YYNGEE. The CDR3 loop is CASSVGQAEIGTQYF. In DNA, the CDR3 is TGTGCCAGCAGCGTAGGGCAGGCGGAGATTGGTACGCAGTATTTT.

Concerning this clone: The sample holds other DNA sequences that translate to the same CDR3. The rearrangement uses TRBV5-1 and TRBJ2-3, with D possibly being TRBD1 (6 bases). Germline values: CDR1 SGHRS, CDR2 YFSETQ. The V and J ends lost 0 bases and 2 bases respectively, with 10 bases between them. This CDR3 spans 15 amino acids. The CDR3 is CASSLGQGYTDTQYF. DNA for the CDR3: TGCGCCAGCAGCTTGGGGCAGGGGTACACAGATACGCAGTATTTT.

CDR3 region: CASAIGNEQFF. The CDR3 DNA reads as TGTGCCTCAGCGATAGGGAATGAGCAGTTCTTC. The J gene is TRBJ2-1, the V gene TRBV2, with no clear D. The V gene's germline CDR1 is SNHLY and CDR2 FYNNEI. Trimming cost V 11 bases and J 7 bases, with 12 bases left between them. The CDR3 has 11 residues.

This clone was counted a single time. This chain links TRBV9 with TRBJ1-2; possible D gene TRBD1, 6 bases. This CDR3 has 14 residues. Germline assignment: CDR1 SGDLS and CDR2 YYNGEE. V shed 3 bases and J shed 4 bases, with 13 bases lying between them. The CDR3 sequence is CASSARDTGYGYTF. CDR3 DNA: TGTGCCAGCAGCGCACGGGACACTGGCTATGGCTACACCTTC.

The J gene is TRBJ2-5, the V gene TRBV5-6; D not certain. Trimming shortened V by 4 bases and J by 5 bases, and 15 bases separated the two germline ends. CDR3 length: 14 amino acids. CDR1 is SGHDT, CDR2 YYEEEE, per germline. The CDR3 loop reads CASSLARSGETQYF. The CDR3 DNA sequence: TGTGCCAGCAGCCTCGCCCGGTCCGGGGAGACCCAGTACTTC.

As concerns this clone: This may be a read error, as it is one base from a much larger clone. Other DNA sequences in the same sample also yield this CDR3. The chain joins TRBV9 to TRBJ1-1; 8 bases align to TRBD1. V was clipped by 3 bases and J by 1 base; unmatched bases: 2. Germline V gene lookup returns CDR1 SGDLS and CDR2 YYNGEE. The CDR3 runs to 14 residues. The CDR3 DNA sequence: TGTGCCAGCAGCGCCGGGACAGGGAACACTGAAGCTTTCTTT. Its protein product is CASSAGTGNTEAFF.

The J gene is TRBJ2-3, the V gene TRBV7-9, with D perhaps TRBD2 (6 bases). This CDR3 is 15 amino acids long. Germline V lookup: CDR1 SEHNR, CDR2 FQNEAQ (reference sequence). Trimming shortened V by 5 bases and J by 9 bases, and 21 bases separated the two germline ends. The CDR3 sequence: CASSETSLEDRTQYF. The CDR3 nucleotides are TGTGCCAGCAGCGAAACTAGCTTAGAAGATCGGACGCAGTATTTT.

The genes are TRBV7-2 and TRBJ1-5; TRBD1 agrees at 7 bases. Germline V gene sequence: CDR1 SGHTA, CDR2 FQGNSA. The V and J ends lost 5 bases and 5 bases, in that order; junction bases with no gene match: 6. CDR3 length equals 14 residues. CDR3 region: CASSLSGGDQPQHF. As DNA, the CDR3 is TGTGCCAGCAGCCTGTCAGGGGGGGATCAGCCCCAGCATTTT.

The gene calls are TRBV7-8 and TRBJ1-3; D is uncertain. Germline V gene sequence: CDR1 SGHVS, CDR2 FQNEAQ. The CDR3 contains 17 residues. The V gene lost 6 bases and the J gene lost 4 bases, with 22 bases spanning the gap. CDR3: CASRFRPVAEAGNTIYF. The CDR3, as DNA: TGTGCCAGCAGATTCCGGCCCGTCGCGGAGGCGGGAAACACCATATATTTT.

The chain uses TRBV5-4 and TRBJ2-7; possibly TRBD1 for D (6 bases). V lost 2 bases and J 0 bases, leaving 9 bases between the germline ends. Germline V CDR1 and CDR2: SGHNT, YYREEE (reference sequence). The CDR3 loop spans 14 amino acids. The DNA of the CDR3 is TGTGCCAGCAGCTTCGGACAGAGCTCCTACGAGCAGTACTTC. Protein sequence: CASSFGQSSYEQYF.

The rearrangement joins TRBV6-6 to TRBJ1-1, with D unclear. The CDR3 is made up of 14 amino acids. Germline CDR1 reads MNHNY; CDR2 reads SVGAGI (reference sequence). With 7 bases removed from V and 3 bases from J, the gap between germline ends came to 15 bases. CDR3 nucleotides: TGTGCCAGCATCGTCAGGAGCGGGGACACTGAAGCTTTCTTT. This encodes CASIVRSGDTEAFF.

Notes on this clone: Relative to the germline gene, one junction end is altered; a read error may explain this. The rearrangement uses TRBV15 and TRBJ1-4; 8 positions match TRBD1. The CDR3 totals 15 residues. The V gene's germline CDR1 is LNHNV and CDR2 YYDKDF (reference sequence). The DNA for the CDR3 is TGTGCCACCAGCAGGCCGGGACAGGAGGAAGAAAAACCGTTTTTT. It codes for CATSRPGQEEEKPFF.

The genes are TRBV7-2 and TRBJ2-2, with D tentatively TRBD2 (6 bases). This CDR3 has 16 amino acids. Trimming took off 6 bases at V and 6 bases at J, with 20 bases between the two ends. Germline loops: CDR1 SGHTA, CDR2 FQGNSA. The CDR3 nucleotides read TGTGCCAGCAGAGAGGGGCGGACGGGAGCGGCCGGGGAGCTGTTTTTT. Translating it yields CASREGRTGAAGELFF.

The chain carries TRBV7-9 and TRBJ2-7; D possibly corresponds to TRBD1 (6 bases). This CDR3 is 18 amino acids long. From germline, CDR1 is SEHNR and CDR2 FQNEAQ (reference sequence). Trimming cost V 3 bases and J 0 bases, with 21 bases left between them. The CDR3 reads CASSFRNYRQANSYEQYF. The CDR3 DNA sequence: TGTGCCAGCAGCTTTCGAAATTACCGACAGGCTAACTCCTACGAGCAGTACTTC.

There are a few counts of this clone. The V gene is TRBV5-6, the J gene TRBJ2-2; D possibly corresponds to TRBD1 (7 bases). The CDR3 is 15 residues long. The germline V gene has CDR1 SGHDT and CDR2 YYEEEE. Trimming left V 2 bases short and J 7 bases short, with 15 bases between. The CDR3 DNA follows: TGTGCCAGCAGCTTCTTGGCCCAGGGGGGCGGGGAGCTGTTTTTT. Protein: CASSFLAQGGGELFF.

The chain employs TRBV29-1 and TRBJ2-3; the D is unclear. V lost 8 bases and J 0 bases, leaving 12 bases between the germline ends. Germline V gene sequence: CDR1 SQVTM, CDR2 ANQGSEA. This CDR3 contains 13 residues. This chain's CDR3 is CSLAGRSTDTQYF. CDR3 bases: TGCAGCCTGGCCGGCAGGAGCACAGATACGCAGTATTTT.

This chain links TRBV4-3 with TRBJ2-6; no reliable D call. CDR1 is LGHNA, CDR2 YSLEER, per germline. V dropped 1 base and J dropped 2 bases, with 9 bases sitting between them. The CDR3 sequence is 16 residues long. The chain's CDR3 is CASSQVWMAGANVLTF. CDR3 nucleotide sequence: TGCGCCAGCAGCCAAGTATGGATGGCTGGGGCCAACGTCCTGACTTTC.